Each of the 5 T cell receptor beta chains below was sequenced from the same sample in a study of blood T cells in healthy people across ages. Using a J-beta primer mix together with a sample-barcoded 5' primer, a second PCR was run for roughly 6 to 12 cycles. TCRdb itself ran the 5' RACE reads through MiXCR, one entry per CDR3 protein. This sample has around 1.7 million distinct CDR3 sequences, with 28% found just once. Specimen: blood. The receptor source for this set is a woman in her twenties or thirties in good health.

V usage is TRBV9 and J usage is TRBJ1-3; D gene ambiguous. Trimming removed 7 bases from V and 0 bases from J, with 8 bases in between. This CDR3 comprises 13 residues. The germline V gene has CDR1 SGDLS and CDR2 YYNGEE. The CDR3 protein is CASGGHSGNTIYF. The CDR3 nucleotides are TGTGCCAGCGGCGGTCACTCTGGAAACACCATATATTTT.

The gene calls are TRBV9 and TRBJ1-1, with TRBD1 identical over 10 bases. The CDR3 runs to 15 residues. The trim removed 3 bases at V and 5 bases at J, leaving 7 bases unmatched. The germline CDR1 and CDR2 sequences are SGDLS and YYNGEE. CDR3 sequence reads: CASSAQDRGLTEAFF. For the CDR3, the DNA is TGTGCCAGCAGCGCCCAAGACAGGGGGCTTACTGAAGCTTTCTTT.

This CDR3 is CASRRAGDLNEQFF. CDR3 sequence (DNA): TGCGCCAGCAGGAGGGCGGGGGACCTCAATGAGCAGTTCTTC. The chain links TRBV5-1 to TRBJ2-1, with 7 positions matching TRBD2. The CDR3 covers 14 residues. CDR1 SGHRS and CDR2 YFSETQ come from the germline V gene. V trimming: 5 bases; J trimming: 6 bases; junction bases outside the gene matches: 8.

This clonotype turned up a few times. This may be a read error: a much more frequent sequence differs by one nucleotide. This chain links TRBV20-1 with TRBJ2-1, with 9 bases identical to TRBD2. CDR1 DFQATT and CDR2 SNEGSKA come from the germline V gene (reference sequence). With 4 bases clipped from V and 9 bases from J, the junction kept 10 bases outside the gene matches. The CDR3 length is 14 residues. CDR3 region: CSATKGGRGIEQFF. The CDR3 coding sequence is TGCAGTGCTACCAAAGGCGGGAGGGGGATTGAGCAGTTCTTC.

This clonotype was observed a few times. V usage is TRBV7-2 and J usage is TRBJ2-1, with 12 bases identical to TRBD2. The CDR3 contains 17 residues. Germline V lookup: CDR1 SGHTA, CDR2 FQGNSA. V shed 7 bases, J shed 0 bases, and the junction held 7 bases outside the gene matches. CDR3 coding DNA: TGTGCCAGCACAAGGCTAGCGGGGGGGTGCTCCTACAATGAGCAGTTCTTC. Its translation is CASTRLAGGCSYNEQFF.